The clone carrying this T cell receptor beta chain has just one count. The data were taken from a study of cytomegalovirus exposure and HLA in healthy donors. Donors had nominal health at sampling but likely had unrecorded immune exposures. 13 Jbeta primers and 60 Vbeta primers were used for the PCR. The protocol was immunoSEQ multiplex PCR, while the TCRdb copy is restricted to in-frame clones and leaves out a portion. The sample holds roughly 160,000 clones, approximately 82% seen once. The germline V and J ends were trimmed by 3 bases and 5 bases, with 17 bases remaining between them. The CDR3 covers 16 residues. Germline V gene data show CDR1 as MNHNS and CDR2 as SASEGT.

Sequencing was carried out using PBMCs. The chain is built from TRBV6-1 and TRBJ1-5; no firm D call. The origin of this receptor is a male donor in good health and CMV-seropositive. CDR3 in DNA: TGTGCCAGCAGTGAGGTAAGAGGGCGTGTGGATCAGCCCCAGCATTTT. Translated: CASSEVRGRVDQPQHF.